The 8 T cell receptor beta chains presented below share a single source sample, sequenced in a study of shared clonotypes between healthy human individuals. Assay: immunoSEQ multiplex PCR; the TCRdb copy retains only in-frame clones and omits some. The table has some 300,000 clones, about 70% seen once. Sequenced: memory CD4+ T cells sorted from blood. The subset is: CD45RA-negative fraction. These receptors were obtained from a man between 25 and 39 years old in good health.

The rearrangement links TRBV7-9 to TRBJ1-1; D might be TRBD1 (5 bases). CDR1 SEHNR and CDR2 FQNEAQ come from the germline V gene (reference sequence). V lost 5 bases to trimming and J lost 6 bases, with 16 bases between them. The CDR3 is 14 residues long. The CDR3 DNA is TGTGCCAGCAGCCTCCTGTTGGGGGGATCTGAAGCTTTCTTT. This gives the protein CASSLLLGGSEAFF. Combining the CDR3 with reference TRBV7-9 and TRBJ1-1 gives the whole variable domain DTGVSQNPRHKITKRGQNVTFRCDPISEHNRLYWYRQTLGQGPEFLTYFQNEAQLEKSRLLSDRFSAERPKGSFSTLEIQRTEQGDSAMYLCASSLLLGGSEAFFGQGTRLTVV.

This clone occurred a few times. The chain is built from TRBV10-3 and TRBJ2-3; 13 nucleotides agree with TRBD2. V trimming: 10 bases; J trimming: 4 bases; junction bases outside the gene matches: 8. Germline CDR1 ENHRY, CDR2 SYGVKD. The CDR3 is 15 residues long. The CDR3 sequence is CATTLAGGPPDTQYF. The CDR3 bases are TGTGCCACCACACTAGCGGGAGGGCCCCCAGATACGCAGTATTTT.

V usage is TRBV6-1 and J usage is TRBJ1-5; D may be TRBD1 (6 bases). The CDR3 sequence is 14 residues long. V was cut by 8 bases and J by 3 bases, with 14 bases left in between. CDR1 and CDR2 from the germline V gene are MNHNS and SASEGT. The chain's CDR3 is CASFKDSLNQPQHF. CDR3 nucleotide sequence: TGTGCCAGCTTTAAGGACAGCCTCAATCAGCCCCAGCATTTT.

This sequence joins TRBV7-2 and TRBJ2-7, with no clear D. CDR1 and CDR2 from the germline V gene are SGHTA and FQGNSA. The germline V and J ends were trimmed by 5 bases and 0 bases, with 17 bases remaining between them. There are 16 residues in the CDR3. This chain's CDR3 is CASSANGPPSSYEQYF. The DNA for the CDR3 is TGTGCCAGCAGCGCGAACGGACCGCCGTCCTCCTACGAGCAGTACTTC.

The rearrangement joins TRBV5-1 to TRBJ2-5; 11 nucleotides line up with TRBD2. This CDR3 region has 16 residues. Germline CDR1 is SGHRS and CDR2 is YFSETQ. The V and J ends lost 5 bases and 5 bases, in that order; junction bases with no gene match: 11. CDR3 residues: CASSTGLADRGETQYF. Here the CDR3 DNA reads TGCGCCAGCAGTACGGGACTAGCGGACCGGGGCGAGACCCAGTACTTC.

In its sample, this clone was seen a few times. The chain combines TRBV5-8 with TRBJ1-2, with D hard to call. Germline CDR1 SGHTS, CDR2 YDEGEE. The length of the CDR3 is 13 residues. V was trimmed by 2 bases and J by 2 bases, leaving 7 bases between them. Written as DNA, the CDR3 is TGTGCCAGCAGCTTCAAACTAAACTATGGCTACACCTTC. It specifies CASSFKLNYGYTF.

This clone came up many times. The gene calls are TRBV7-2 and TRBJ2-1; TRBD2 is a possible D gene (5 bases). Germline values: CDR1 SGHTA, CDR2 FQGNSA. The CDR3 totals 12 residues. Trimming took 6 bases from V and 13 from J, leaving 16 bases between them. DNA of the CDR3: TGTGCCAGCAGTCATCAACTAGGGAACCAGTTCTTC. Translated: CASSHQLGNQFF.

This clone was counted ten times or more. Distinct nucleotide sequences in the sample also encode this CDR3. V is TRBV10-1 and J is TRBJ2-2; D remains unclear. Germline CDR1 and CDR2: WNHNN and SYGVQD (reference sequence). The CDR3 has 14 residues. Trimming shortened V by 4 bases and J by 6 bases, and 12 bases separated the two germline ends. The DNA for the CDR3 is TGCGCCAGCAGTGCCCAAGCGATTCCCGGGGAGCTGTTTTTT. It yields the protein CASSAQAIPGELFF.